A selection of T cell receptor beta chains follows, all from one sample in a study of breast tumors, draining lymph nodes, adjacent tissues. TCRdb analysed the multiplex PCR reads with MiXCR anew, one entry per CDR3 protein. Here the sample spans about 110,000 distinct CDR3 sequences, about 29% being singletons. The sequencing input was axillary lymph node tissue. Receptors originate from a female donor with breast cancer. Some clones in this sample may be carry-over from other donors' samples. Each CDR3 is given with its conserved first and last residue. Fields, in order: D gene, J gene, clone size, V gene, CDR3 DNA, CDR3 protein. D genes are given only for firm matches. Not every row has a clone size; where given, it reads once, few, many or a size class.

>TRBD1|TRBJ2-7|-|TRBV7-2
TGTGCCAGCAGCCCCTACCGGACAGGGGGTTACGAGCAGCACTTC
CASSPYRTGGYEQHF
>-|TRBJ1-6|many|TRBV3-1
TGTGCCAGCAGCCAAGGGAGCGGGGATTCACCCCTCCACTTT
CASSQGSGDSPLHF
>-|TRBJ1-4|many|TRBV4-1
TGCGCCAGCAGCCAAGATGGGACACAGGTCGAAGGTAGTGAAAAACTGTTTTTT
CASSQDGTQVEGSEKLFF
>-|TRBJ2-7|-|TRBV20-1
TGCAGTGCCCAGACCGGCGGAGGCTACGAGCAGTACTTC
CSAQTGGGYEQYF
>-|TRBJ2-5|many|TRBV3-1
TGTGCCAGCAGCCAAAAGGTCTGGGGGTACCAAGAGACCCAGTACTTC
CASSQKVWGYQETQYF
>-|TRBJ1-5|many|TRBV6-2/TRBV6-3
TGTGCCAGCAGTTACATTGGCGGACCCCAGGGGCCCCAGCATTTT
CASSYIGGPQGPQHF
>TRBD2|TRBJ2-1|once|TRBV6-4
TGTGCCAGCAGTGATAGGGAGCGGGGACTAGCGAACAATGAGCAGTTCTTC
CASSDRERGLANNEQFF
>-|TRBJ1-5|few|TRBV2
TGTGCCAGCAGTGAAAGTGAGACCACGGGGCAGCCCCAGCATTTT
CASSESETTGQPQHF
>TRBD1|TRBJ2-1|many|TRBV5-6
TGTGCCAGCAGCTCCGGGACAGCCTACTACAATGAGCAGTTCTTC
CASSSGTAYYNEQFF
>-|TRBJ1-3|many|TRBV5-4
TGTGCCAGCAGCTCAAAAGGAGGAAACACCATATATTTT
CASSSKGGNTIYF
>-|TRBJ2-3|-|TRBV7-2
TGTGCCAGCAGCTTATCCGCAGGGGGCACAGATACGCAGTATTTT
CASSLSAGGTDTQYF
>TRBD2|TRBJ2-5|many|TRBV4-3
TGCGCCAGCAGCCAAGGGACTAGTGTGAAGACCCAGTACTTC
CASSQGTSVKTQYF
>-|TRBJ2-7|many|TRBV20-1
TGCAGTGCTAGAGACCTGTTCGAGGACCGCGATGCGCGGGTGCTCTCCTACGAGCAGTACTTC
CSARDLFEDRDARVLSYEQYF
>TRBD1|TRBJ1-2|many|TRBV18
TGTGCCAGCTCACCACCGTCGGGACAGGGGGTCTATGGCTACACCTTC
CASSPPSGQGVYGYTF
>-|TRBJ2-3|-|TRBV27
TGTGCCAGCAGTTTCTTCCCATCCCTTTCTAACACAGATACGCAGTATTTT
CASSFFPSLSNTDTQYF
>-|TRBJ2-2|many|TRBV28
TGTGCCAGCACCCTGTCCGGGGAGCTGTTTTTT
CASTLSGELFF
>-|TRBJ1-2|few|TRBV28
TGTGCCAGCAGTCGCCCTAAGAGGGGGGCAGGCTATGGCTACACCTTC
CASSRPKRGAGYGYTF
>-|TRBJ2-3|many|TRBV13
TGTGCCAGCAGCTTAACCTCAGACTGGGGGACAGATACGCAGTATTTT
CASSLTSDWGTDTQYF
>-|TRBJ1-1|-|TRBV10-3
TGTGCCATCAGAGGCGCGGGGACCAGGATCGATGCTTTCTTT
CAIRGAGTRIDAFF
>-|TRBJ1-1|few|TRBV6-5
TGTGCCAGCAGTTCGAATACCGGGACGAAAGCTTTCTTT
CASSSNTGTKAFF
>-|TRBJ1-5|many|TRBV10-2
TGCGCCAGCAGTGCCGACAGATATTATAGCAATCAGCCCCAGCATTTT
CASSADRYYSNQPQHF
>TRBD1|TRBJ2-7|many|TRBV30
TGTGCCTGGCGGGGACAGGGGGCCTACGAGCAGTACTTC
CAWRGQGAYEQYF
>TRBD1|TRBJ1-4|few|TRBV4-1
TGCGCCAGCAGCCAAGGGACAGGGGATGAAAAACTGTTTTTT
CASSQGTGDEKLFF
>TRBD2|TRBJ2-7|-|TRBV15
TGTGCCACCAGCAGAGACCTGCGACTAGCGGCTTCCTACGAGCAGTACTTC
CATSRDLRLAASYEQYF
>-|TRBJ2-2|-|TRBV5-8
TGTGCCAGCAGCACCGGGGGCGGGGAGCTGTTTTTT
CASSTGGGELFF
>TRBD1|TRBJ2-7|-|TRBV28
TGTGCCAGCAGTTTACGGTTGAGGACAGGGCAATGGAGAGACACAAGGAGCTCCTACGAGCAGTACTTC
CASSLRLRTGQWRDTRSSYEQYF
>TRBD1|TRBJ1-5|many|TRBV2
TGTGCCAGCAGTGGGGGACAGGGGATCAATCAGCCCCAGCATTTT
CASSGGQGINQPQHF
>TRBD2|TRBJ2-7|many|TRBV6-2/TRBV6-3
TGTGCCAGCAACCCAGCTGGACTAGCGGCGAAATTC
CASNPAGLAAKF
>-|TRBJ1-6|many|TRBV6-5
TGTGCCAGCAGTTACTCTTCCTTATCGACAACACATGCACCCCTCCACTTT
CASSYSSLSTTHAPLHF
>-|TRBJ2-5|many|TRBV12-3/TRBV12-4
TGTGCCAGCAGAAACGGGGGTTGGGAGACCCAGTACTTC
CASRNGGWETQYF
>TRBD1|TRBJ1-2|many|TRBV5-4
TGTGCCACAATTTCAGGGGGAAATGGCTACACCTTC
CATISGGNGYTF
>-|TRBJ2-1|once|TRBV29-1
TGCAGCGTTGGAGGGGCGGGCAGCGAGCAGTTCTTC
CSVGGAGSEQFF
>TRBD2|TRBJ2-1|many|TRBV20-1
TGCAGTGCTTTGAAAAGCGGGAGAAACTCCTACAATGAGCAGTTCTTC
CSALKSGRNSYNEQFF
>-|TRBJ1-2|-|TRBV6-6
TGTGCCAGCAGGAGGGGGGGTTACACCTTC
CASRRGGYTF
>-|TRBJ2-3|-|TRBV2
TGTGCCAGCAGTGTGAGGACCTCAGATACGCAGTATTTT
CASSVRTSDTQYF
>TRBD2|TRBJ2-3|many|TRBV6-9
TGTGCCAGCTGGGGAGGGTGCGGCACAGATACGCAGTATTTT
CASWGGCGTDTQYF
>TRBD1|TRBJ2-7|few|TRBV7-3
TGTGCCAGCAGCAGGGCGGGGACAGGGGGCTCCTACGAGCAGTACTTC
CASSRAGTGGSYEQYF
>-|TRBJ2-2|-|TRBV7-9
TGTGCCAGCAGCTCAAGCGCCTACAATGACCAGTTTTTT
CASSSSAYNDQFF
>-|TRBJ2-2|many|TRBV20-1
TGCAGTGCTTCCCGGTACACCGGGGAGCTGTTTTTT
CSASRYTGELFF
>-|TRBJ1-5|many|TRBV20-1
TGCAGTGCTAGCCGGGAGCTCAATCAGCCCCAGCATTTT
CSASRELNQPQHF
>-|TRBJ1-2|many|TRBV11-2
TGTGCCAGCAGCTTAGATAAATCAGCCCCAGCCCGGCTTGGCTACACCTTC
CASSLDKSAPARLGYTF
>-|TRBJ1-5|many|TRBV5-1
TGCGCCAGCAGCTTGGCCGGAATGGTTAATCAGCCCCAGCATTTT
CASSLAGMVNQPQHF